These T cell receptor beta chains were read from a single sample in a study of T cells in Graves' hyperthyroidism and ophthalmopathy. TCRdb independently ran MiXCR on the multiplex PCR reads; one entry per CDR3 protein. The sample lists a few hundred thousand distinct CDR3 sequences, less than 25% occurring once. Sequencing used blood. These receptors all stem from a man between 18 and 35 years old with Graves' hyperthyroidism. The CDR3 runs from the conserved cysteine through the conserved F or W.

cdr3_aa: CASSLVPGNTEAFF
v_call: TRBV5-1
j_call: TRBJ1-1
cdr3_length: 14

cdr3_aa: CASSWPAGTGNTGELFF
v_call: TRBV5-1
j_call: TRBJ2-2
cdr3_length: 17

cdr3_aa: CASSPTTGYAYEQYF
v_call: TRBV28
j_call: TRBJ2-7
cdr3_length: 15

cdr3_aa: CASSQWGVNYGYTF
v_call: TRBV12-3/TRBV12-4
j_call: TRBJ1-2
cdr3_length: 14

cdr3_aa: CSVAVGKTQYF
v_call: TRBV29-1
j_call: TRBJ2-5
cdr3_length: 11

cdr3_aa: CASSLALLGGAEAFF
v_call: TRBV5-1
j_call: TRBJ1-1
cdr3_length: 15

cdr3_aa: CASSFQSAFF
v_call: TRBV6-9
j_call: TRBJ1-1
cdr3_length: 10

cdr3_aa: CASSRKGYEQYF
v_call: TRBV2
j_call: TRBJ2-7
cdr3_length: 12

cdr3_aa: CASSQEGAGTTYEQYF
v_call: TRBV4-1
j_call: TRBJ2-7
cdr3_length: 16

cdr3_aa: CASTPPGGLAFRETQYF
v_call: TRBV12-3/TRBV12-4
j_call: TRBJ2-5
cdr3_length: 17